These T cell receptor beta chains were read from a single sample in a study of cytomegalovirus exposure and HLA in healthy donors. Produced via immunoSEQ multiplex PCR; TCRdb's table is partial and in-frame only. Seen here are almost 200,000 clones, roughly 85% observed once, and the top ten hold about 4.6%. Material for sequencing was PBMCs. The receptors come from a woman in her twenties or thirties in good health and CMV-seropositive. CDR3s include the opening cysteine and the closing phenylalanine or tryptophan. The order of the fields is V gene, D gene, J gene, clone size, CDR3 DNA, CDR3 protein. The D gene is left open where the match is weak. A row's size may be missing; if present it is once, few, many or a size class.

v_gene: TRBV30
d_gene: .
j_gene: TRBJ2-3
abundance: .
CDR3nt: TGTGCCTGGAGTGGGGAGGGCACAGATACGCAGTATTTT
CDR3aa: CAWSGEGTDTQYF

v_gene: TRBV5-8
d_gene: .
j_gene: TRBJ2-7
abundance: .
CDR3nt: TGTGCCAGCAGCTTAGCAGGACTGTACTCCTACGAGCAGTACTTC
CDR3aa: CASSLAGLYSYEQYF

v_gene: TRBV5-4
d_gene: .
j_gene: TRBJ1-1
abundance: .
CDR3nt: TGTGCCAGCAGCTTGGTAGAAACGGGCACTGAAGCTTTCTTT
CDR3aa: CASSLVETGTEAFF

v_gene: TRBV5-4
d_gene: TRBD2
j_gene: TRBJ2-3
abundance: few
CDR3nt: TGTGCCAGCAGCTTTAGCGGGAACACAGATACGCAGTATTTT
CDR3aa: CASSFSGNTDTQYF

v_gene: TRBV6-1
d_gene: .
j_gene: TRBJ2-7
abundance: .
CDR3nt: TGTGCCAGCGCATGGAAGACAGTGAGCTCCTACGAGCAGTACTTC
CDR3aa: CASAWKTVSSYEQYF

v_gene: TRBV5-4
d_gene: .
j_gene: TRBJ1-1
abundance: .
CDR3nt: TGTGCCAGCAGCCCACTACACGGGTCCGAAGCTTTCTTT
CDR3aa: CASSPLHGSEAFF

v_gene: TRBV27
d_gene: TRBD1
j_gene: TRBJ2-1
abundance: .
CDR3nt: TGTGCCAGCAGTTATACGACAGGGTATGAGCAGTTCTTC
CDR3aa: CASSYTTGYEQFF

v_gene: TRBV5-6
d_gene: .
j_gene: TRBJ2-7
abundance: .
CDR3nt: TGTGCCAGCAGCTTATCTACTTTCCCCTACGAGCAGTACTTC
CDR3aa: CASSLSTFPYEQYF

v_gene: TRBV5-4
d_gene: TRBD2
j_gene: TRBJ2-7
abundance: .
CDR3nt: TGTGCCAGCAGCTTGGGGGGGAGGGGTTGGGAGCAGTACTTC
CDR3aa: CASSLGGRGWEQYF

v_gene: TRBV5-1
d_gene: TRBD1
j_gene: TRBJ2-1
abundance: .
CDR3nt: TGCGCCAGCAGCCCTATGGGACAGCCGTCCTACAATGAGCAGTTCTTC
CDR3aa: CASSPMGQPSYNEQFF

v_gene: TRBV6-6
d_gene: .
j_gene: TRBJ2-5
abundance: .
CDR3nt: TGTGCCAGCAGTTACGCGGTAGCCCAAGAGACCCAGTACTTC
CDR3aa: CASSYAVAQETQYF

v_gene: TRBV2
d_gene: TRBD1
j_gene: TRBJ2-7
abundance: .
CDR3nt: TGTGCCAGCAGTCAGGGGGACTACGAGCAGTACTTC
CDR3aa: CASSQGDYEQYF

v_gene: TRBV11-3
d_gene: .
j_gene: TRBJ2-2
abundance: .
CDR3nt: TGTGCCAGCAGCTTAGATTGGGGCCCTGACATTCTATTCACCGGGGAGCTGTTTTTT
CDR3aa: CASSLDWGPDILFTGELFF

v_gene: TRBV9
d_gene: .
j_gene: TRBJ2-1
abundance: .
CDR3nt: TGTGCCAGCAGCGCACTAGCCCAGCGGGTCAATGAGCAGTTCTTC
CDR3aa: CASSALAQRVNEQFF

v_gene: TRBV6-5
d_gene: TRBD1
j_gene: TRBJ2-7
abundance: .
CDR3nt: TGTGCCAGCAGTGACAGGGACGAGCAGTACTTC
CDR3aa: CASSDRDEQYF